These T cell receptor beta chains were read from a single sample in a study of cytomegalovirus exposure and HLA in healthy donors. Measured with immunoSEQ multiplex PCR; TCRdb has only the in-frame clones, and not every one. The repertoire consists of 220,000 or so clones, with roughly 80% occurring once and the leading ten covering around 3.9%. Sequenced sample: PBMCs. The receptors shown here come from a male donor in good health and CMV-seronegative. Each CDR3 is given without its conserved first and last residue. Each record gives: clone size, V gene, J gene, CDR3 protein. Some rows mark clone size as missing; the rest say once, few, many or name a class of expanded clone.

>NA|TRBV6-5|TRBJ1-2
ASSSGYGYT
>NA|TRBV7-3|TRBJ2-5
ASSLGHSFGETQY
>NA|TRBV15|TRBJ2-2
ATSRDLPGTRNTGELF
>NA|TRBV5-4|TRBJ2-5
ASSLDRVKKGETQY
>few|TRBV7-3|TRBJ2-1
ASSPGGREYNEQF
>NA|TRBV30|TRBJ2-3
AWKSGPDTQY
>NA|TRBV10-2|TRBJ2-7
ASRRQGLTYEQY
>NA|TRBV28|TRBJ2-5
ASSFKGAWQETQY
>once|TRBV10-1|TRBJ2-7
ASSDSLGSSYEQY
>NA|TRBV6-4|TRBJ2-5
ASSLRAPFQETQY
>NA|TRBV7-2|TRBJ2-1
ASSSTSTRTGNEQF
>NA|TRBV5-1|TRBJ2-2
ASSPQTSGPELF
>NA|TRBV7-9|TRBJ2-1
ASSRTGGPYNEQF
>NA|TRBV7-3|TRBJ2-3
ASSSRTLSTDTQY
>NA|TRBV29-1|TRBJ2-1
SVVRREVTYNEQF
>NA|TRBV19|TRBJ2-2
ASSPRYDGGNTGELF
>NA|TRBV9|TRBJ2-3
ASSVAPSGETDTQY
>NA|TRBV30|TRBJ2-7
AWSAGVSSYEQY
>NA|TRBV7-2|TRBJ2-7
ASSSLVLPYEQY
>NA|TRBV11-2|TRBJ1-3
ASSLDLRSSGNTIY
>NA|TRBV19|TRBJ2-3
ASSSAVRYTDTQY
>NA|TRBV19|TRBJ2-7
ASSLLAGGQYEQY
>NA|TRBV10-3|TRBJ2-1
AISEPQGGVREGNGNEQF
>NA|TRBV19|TRBJ2-7
ASSSGTGIYEQY
>once|TRBV28|TRBJ1-2
ASSLLGRAPGGYT
>NA|TRBV28|TRBJ2-7
ASSLGGTVAYEQY
>NA|TRBV28|TRBJ2-7
ASRDRTPGLEQY
>few|TRBV10-1|TRBJ2-7
ASSGSRSSYEQY
>few|TRBV4-1|TRBJ2-3
ASSPGQLLTDTQY
>NA|TRBV7-9|TRBJ2-3
ASSLNSGPSGTDTQY
>few|TRBV6-1|TRBJ1-1
ASSAQGGQNTEAF
>NA|TRBV5-1|TRBJ2-7
ASSLAGPGKPY
>few|TRBV2|TRBJ1-1
ASSEARERAF
>NA|TRBV6-1|TRBJ2-7
ASSEAPSDEQY
>NA|TRBV6-4|TRBJ2-3
ASSAGAYTDTQY
>NA|TRBV2|TRBJ2-3
AAASALSTDTQY
>NA|TRBV2|TRBJ1-1
ASSASGAEAF
>NA|TRBV19|TRBJ2-5
ASSIVGGSYQETQY
>NA|TRBV28|TRBJ1-1
ASTMGGAPMNTEAF
>once|TRBV2|TRBJ1-5
ASRRTGGNQPQH
>NA|TRBV28|TRBJ2-3
ASRTGFSTDTQY
>NA|TRBV18|TRBJ2-7
ASSQGQGSSYEQY
>NA|TRBV6-5|TRBJ2-7
ASSRALGQSYGQY
>few|TRBV5-5|TRBJ2-5
ASSLAGGETQY
>once|TRBV5-4|TRBJ2-7
ASSRGLAGVEGEQY
>NA|TRBV29-1|TRBJ2-1
SVLAGTNEQF
>once|TRBV19|TRBJ2-7
ASKQAPGGFRDEQY
>once|TRBV28|TRBJ1-4
ASNEGVMKKLF
>NA|TRBV4-1|TRBJ2-7
ASSQPAGTYEQY